A selection of T cell receptor beta chains follows, all from one sample in a study of control samples from healthy donors and cancer patients. TCRdb's table, derived via immunoSEQ multiplex PCR, lists solely in-frame clones and lacks some. The table lists approximately 190,000 clones, with more than 2% in the top ten. Sequenced input: blood. These receptors were obtained from a woman in her twenties or thirties in good health. CDR3s include the opening cysteine and the closing phenylalanine or tryptophan. A D gene is named only where the DNA matches it firmly.

>TRBD1|TRBV10-3|TRBJ2-2
CAISQGAGELFF
TGTGCCATCAGTCAGGGGGCCGGGGAGCTGTTTTTT
>.|TRBV7-2|TRBJ2-5
CASSLSREETQYF
TGTGCCAGCAGCTTAAGCAGGGAAGAGACCCAGTACTTC
>.|TRBV5-1|TRBJ1-1
CASTTTKGVRTEAFF
TGCGCCAGCACCACCACCAAAGGGGTTCGGACTGAAGCTTTCTTT
>.|TRBV5-4|TRBJ2-7
CASSLGGGGGEQYF
TGTGCCAGCAGCTTGGGAGGGGGTGGAGGCGAGCAGTACTTC
>TRBD2|TRBV5-1|TRBJ2-3
CASSGGLAGFTDTQYF
TGCGCCAGCAGCGGGGGGTTAGCGGGGTTCACAGATACGCAGTATTTT
>.|TRBV4-2|TRBJ1-4
CASSQEGIWGNEKLFF
TGTGCCAGCAGCCAAGAGGGGATCTGGGGGAACGAAAAACTGTTTTTT
>.|TRBV7-2|TRBJ2-1
CASSSSWVGRNEQFF
TGTGCCAGCAGCTCGAGTTGGGTCGGTCGGAATGAGCAGTTCTTC
>.|TRBV7-9|TRBJ1-1
CASSLEPTAPEAFF
TGTGCCAGCAGCTTAGAACCGACAGCTCCTGAAGCTTTCTTT
>.|TRBV5-1|TRBJ2-7
CASSSGPANSYEQYF
TGCGCCAGCAGCTCGGGACCCGCTAACTCCTACGAGCAGTACTTC
>.|TRBV5-1|TRBJ1-2
CASSLDPPDFYGYTF
TGCGCCAGCAGCTTGGATCCGCCAGACTTCTATGGCTACACCTTC
>.|TRBV20-1|TRBJ1-3
CSATGGNTIYF
TGCAGTGCTACAGGAGGAAACACCATATATTTT
>.|TRBV4-1|TRBJ2-2
CASSQVGERLAGELFF
TGCGCCAGCAGCCAAGTTGGGGAAAGGTTGGCCGGGGAGCTGTTTTTT
>TRBD1|TRBV3-1/TRBV3-2|TRBJ1-2
CASSPYRGPNYGYTF
TGTGCCAGCAGCCCATACAGGGGCCCTAACTATGGCTACACCTTC
>.|TRBV18|TRBJ1-1
CASSDGRTTEAFF
TGTGCCAGCTCGGACGGTCGGACGACTGAAGCTTTCTTT
>.|TRBV5-1|TRBJ1-3
CASSLEDGGNTIYF
TGCGCCAGCAGCTTGGAGGACGGGGGAAACACCATATATTTT
>.|TRBV6-1|TRBJ1-2
CASSEVDSYYGYTF
TGTGCCAGCAGTGAAGTCGACAGCTACTATGGCTACACCTTC
>TRBD1|TRBV5-4|TRBJ1-2
CASSSGSIQGLAYGYTF
TGTGCCAGCAGCTCAGGATCCATACAGGGGTTGGCATATGGCTACACCTTC